Below are 29 T cell receptor beta chains sequenced from a single sample in a study of blood T cell repertoires in COVID-19. Sequencing was performed with immunoSEQ multiplex PCR; in TCRdb, only in-frame clones are kept and a portion is missing. The repertoire has roughly 190,000 clones, 75% to 90% of them found once; the top ten carry around 6.9%. The sample was peripheral blood. Source of these receptors: a man aged 60-69 years with acute or convalescent COVID-19.

This clone was observed once. The chain links TRBV7-3 to TRBJ2-1, with 10 bases fitting TRBD1. The CDR3 is 19 amino acids. Unmatched junction bases numbered 17, after V lost 5 bases and J lost 4 bases. Germline V gene data show CDR1 as SGHTA and CDR2 as FQGTGA. The CDR3 reads CASSAHKYVRDRGYNEQFF. The CDR3 DNA follows: TGTGCCAGCAGCGCACACAAATACGTCCGGGACAGGGGATACAATGAGCAGTTCTTC.

As DNA, the CDR3 is TGTGCCAGCAGCCAAGGCACCCCGAACAGGGGTAGTAATTCACCCCTCCACTTT. Its protein product is CASSQGTPNRGSNSPLHF. This chain connects TRBV4-2 to TRBJ1-6, with 7 bases fitting TRBD1. V lost 1 base to trimming and J lost 6 bases; unmatched junction nucleotides: 12. The CDR3 runs 18 residues. Per the germline V gene, CDR1 is LGHNA and CDR2 is YNFKEQ.

The chain carries TRBV6-2 or TRBV6-3 and TRBJ1-1, with a tentative D call TRBD1 (6 bases). The length of the CDR3 is 16 residues. V was cut by 5 bases and J by 3 bases, with 19 bases left in between. Germline V CDR1 and CDR2: MNHEY, SVGEGT. The CDR3 spells CASSHKTGGLDTEAFF. The DNA for the CDR3 is TGTGCCAGCAGTCATAAGACAGGCGGCTTGGACACTGAAGCTTTCTTT.

V and J are TRBV7-2 and TRBJ2-1, with 9 bases identical to TRBD2. V was clipped by 5 bases and J by 4 bases; unmatched bases: 12. The germline gives CDR1 SGHTA, CDR2 FQGNSA. The CDR3 contains 17 residues. Written as DNA, the CDR3 is TGTGCCAGCAGCCCCACCGGACTAGCGAGTAGGTACAATGAGCAGTTCTTC. It translates to CASSPTGLASRYNEQFF.

J is TRBJ2-5 and V is TRBV5-8, with a possible D match to TRBD1 (6 bases). The CDR3 loop spans 15 amino acids. Trimming left V 0 bases short and J 1 base short, with 10 bases between. Germline V gene data show CDR1 as SGHTS and CDR2 as YDEGEE. The CDR3 sequence: CASSLAWDIQETQYF. In nucleotides, the CDR3 is TGTGCCAGCAGCTTGGCCTGGGACATCCAAGAGACCCAGTACTTC.

The genes are TRBV7-9 and TRBJ1-2, with unresolved D. V was pared by 1 base and J by 4 bases, with 13 bases between. The CDR3 has 15 residues. Looked up from germline, CDR1 is SEHNR and CDR2 is FQNEAQ (reference sequence). CDR3 region: CASSLVHAGPYGYTF. In nucleotides, the CDR3 is TGTGCCAGCAGCTTAGTTCATGCAGGCCCCTATGGCTACACCTTC.

V usage is TRBV30 and J usage is TRBJ2-3; 15 nucleotides agree with TRBD2. J lost 1 base, V lost 0 bases, and 14 bases had no gene match. Germline assignment: CDR1 GTSNPN and CDR2 SVGIG (reference sequence). The CDR3 runs to 21 residues. The CDR3 nucleotides are TGTGCCTGGAGTGTACTTCTTGGGACTAGCGGGAGGACTCTGGGCACAGATACGCAGTATTTT. Translated: CAWSVLLGTSGRTLGTDTQYF.

The rearrangement uses TRBV4-2 and TRBJ2-7; a possible D gene is TRBD2 (7 bases). Germline CDR1 and CDR2: LGHNA and YNFKEQ. V shed 0 bases and J shed 1 base, with 19 bases lying between them. This CDR3 has 18 residues. Written as DNA, the CDR3 is TGTGCCAGCAGCCAAGATCCGCTACGGGGGGCGGGATCCTACGAGCAGTACTTC. This encodes CASSQDPLRGAGSYEQYF.

This clone was counted between two and nine times. The chain carries TRBV29-1 and TRBJ1-1, with D possibly TRBD1 on 6 matching bases. Germline V gene sequence: CDR1 SQVTM, CDR2 ANQGSEA. The CDR3 is 15 amino acids. V was pared by 6 bases and J by 6 bases, with 23 bases between. CDR3 coding DNA: TGCAGCGTCCAAATCACACCCAGGGGAAGATCTGAAGCTTTCTTT. This encodes CSVQITPRGRSEAFF.

In the case of this clone: The junction differs from germline at one of its ends, possibly a read error. The V gene is TRBV12-3 or TRBV12-4, the J gene TRBJ1-3; 7 nucleotides align to TRBD1. This CDR3 spans 11 amino acids. The CDR3 sequence is CASSLGGTVDF. The CDR3 DNA reads as TGTGCCAGCAGCTTAGGGGGGACAGTGGATTTT.

The chain combines TRBV19 with TRBJ1-6; maybe TRBD1 (5 bases). Germline loops: CDR1 LNHDA, CDR2 SQIVND (reference sequence). Trimming removed 5 bases at V and 7 bases at J, with 15 bases between. CDR3 length: 15 residues. The CDR3 here is CASSPDTPRNSPLHF. DNA for the CDR3: TGTGCCAGTAGTCCGGACACACCTAGGAATTCACCCCTCCACTTT.

The V and J genes are TRBV6-1 and TRBJ1-1; TRBD1 matches 7 bases. The CDR3 has 13 residues. V lost 5 bases and J lost 11; bases outside the gene matches: 11. Germline V gives CDR1 MNHNS, CDR2 SASEGT. The chain's CDR3 is CASSQTGILDAFF. The CDR3 region has the DNA TGTGCCAGCAGTCAGACAGGGATCTTGGACGCTTTCTTT.

The chain has TRBV24-1 and TRBJ2-1; tentative D call: TRBD2 (5 bases). The CDR3 sequence is 14 residues long. V was trimmed by 4 bases and J by 3 bases, leaving 9 bases between them. Looked up from germline, CDR1 is KGHDR and CDR2 is SFDVKD. CDR3 protein: CATSDTRDYNEQFF. CDR3 bases: TGTGCCACCAGTGACACCCGGGACTACAATGAGCAGTTCTTC.

J is TRBJ1-6 and V is TRBV9; D is perhaps TRBD1 (5 bases). Trimming removed 2 bases from V and 10 bases from J, with 13 bases in between. The CDR3 contains 14 residues. Germline CDR1 and CDR2: SGDLS and YYNGEE. CDR3: CASSVGLGGSPLHF. CDR3 in DNA: TGTGCCAGCAGCGTTGGGTTGGGGGGATCACCCCTCCACTTT.

The chain combines TRBV10-3 with TRBJ1-2; TRBD1 matches 7 bases. The ends lost 6 bases at V and 2 bases at J; junction bases unmatched: 0. Germline V lookup: CDR1 ENHRY, CDR2 SYGVKD. The CDR3 extends over 12 amino acids. Written as DNA, the CDR3 is TGTGCCATCAGGGACAGGAACTATGGCTACACCTTC. Protein: CAIRDRNYGYTF.

This rearrangement joins TRBV10-3 to TRBJ2-1, with TRBD2 matching over 9 bases. J lost 5 bases, V lost 6 bases, and 8 bases had no gene match. CDR3 length: 15 amino acids. Germline CDR1 is ENHRY and CDR2 is SYGVKD. Here the CDR3 DNA reads TGTGCCATCAGGGACTCGGGACTAGCCAACAATGAGCAGTTCTTC. It yields the protein CAIRDSGLANNEQFF.

This clone appeared once. The chain carries TRBV6-1 and TRBJ1-5, with a weak D call TRBD1 (6 bases). CDR1 is MNHNS and CDR2 is SASEGT in the germline V gene. CDR3 length: 16 amino acids. V was cut by 2 bases and J by 7 bases, with 18 bases left in between. The CDR3 nucleotides read TGTGCCAGCAGTGAAAAGGCAAATCAGGGGTCGCAGCCCCAGCATTTT. It yields the protein CASSEKANQGSQPQHF.

As concerns this clone: The junction departs from the called germline gene at one end, perhaps through a read error. The V and J genes are TRBV7-3 and TRBJ2-5; 7 positions agree with TRBD2. Germline V gene sequence: CDR1 SGHTA, CDR2 FQGTGA. The CDR3 extends over 14 amino acids. The CDR3 bases are TGTGCCAGCAGCCCGGGGACTACGGGAGAGCCCCAGTACTTC. Encoded protein: CASSPGTTGEPQYF. The whole variable domain, remainder taken from reference TRBV7-3 and TRBJ2-5, is GAGVSQTPSNKVTEKGKYVELRCDPISGHTALYWYRQSLGQGPEFLIYFQGTGAADDSGLPNDRFFAVRPEGSVSTLKIQRTERGDSAVYLCASSPGTTGEPQYFGPGTRLLVL.

This chain links TRBV7-2 with TRBJ2-5; TRBD2 might be the D (6 bases). CDR3 length: 15 amino acids. The germline CDR1 and CDR2 sequences are SGHTA and FQGNSA. V was trimmed by 1 base and J by 1 base, leaving 10 bases between them. CDR3 DNA: TGTGCCAGCAGCTTAGTAGGGGACTCCCAAGAGACCCAGTACTTC. The encoded protein is CASSLVGDSQETQYF. Using reference TRBV7-2 and TRBJ2-5 for the parts outside the CDR3, the full variable domain is GAGVSQSPSNKVTEKGKDVELRCDPISGHTALYWYRQSLGQGLEFLIYFQGNSAPDKSGLPSDRFSAERTGGSVSTLTIQRTQQEDSAVYLCASSLVGDSQETQYFGPGTRLLVL.

Only a few counts were recorded for this clone. The rearrangement links TRBV5-1 to TRBJ1-2; D remains ambiguous. This CDR3 contains 13 residues. Trimming removed 1 base at V and 4 bases at J, with 8 bases between. Germline CDR1 is SGHRS and CDR2 is YFSETQ. CDR3 DNA sequence: TGCGCCAGCAGCTTGTCGGGGTTCTATGGCTACACCTTC. It yields the protein CASSLSGFYGYTF.

The CDR3: CASLRGVGNQPQHF. DNA of the CDR3: TGTGCCAGCCTCAGGGGTGTGGGCAATCAGCCCCAGCATTTT. V gene TRBV6-6 combines with J gene TRBJ1-5, with D perhaps TRBD1 (6 bases). V was cut by 8 bases and J by 2 bases, with 13 bases left in between. The V gene's germline CDR1 is MNHNY and CDR2 SVGAGI (reference sequence). The CDR3 is made up of 14 amino acids.

The rearrangement uses TRBV19 and TRBJ2-1; D is ambiguous. V was pared by 4 bases and J by 7 bases, with 14 bases between. This CDR3 contains 14 residues. Germline CDR1 LNHDA, CDR2 SQIVND (reference sequence). The CDR3 is CASSTRDSLNEQFF. CDR3 in DNA: TGTGCCAGTAGTACGCGTGATTCGTTAAATGAGCAGTTCTTC.

Comments on this clone: The sample contains more than one DNA sequence encoding this CDR3. The chain links TRBV5-1 to TRBJ2-7, with a possible D match to TRBD2 (6 bases). The CDR3 is made up of 13 amino acids. Between the trimmed V and J ends, which lost 2 bases and 3 bases, there was a span of 9 bases. Per germline, CDR1 SGHRS and CDR2 YFSETQ. The CDR3 region has the DNA TGCGCCAGCAGCTTAACGGGGGACTACGAGCAGTACTTC. As protein: CASSLTGDYEQYF.

The V call is TRBV13, the J call TRBJ2-7, with TRBD1 matching over 8 bases. The germline V gene encodes CDR1 PRHDT and CDR2 FYEKMQ (reference sequence). This CDR3 comprises 13 residues. V lost 4 bases, J lost 5 bases, and 4 bases stayed unmatched. CDR3 amino acids: CASSSRGRDEQYF. The CDR3 nucleotides are TGTGCCAGCAGCTCCAGGGGGCGCGACGAGCAGTACTTC.

This clone was detected only once. V gene TRBV14 combines with J gene TRBJ1-2; D gene ambiguous. V lost 4 bases, J lost 3 bases, and 9 bases lay in between. The germline gives CDR1 SGHDN, CDR2 FVKESK. This CDR3 spans 13 amino acids. CDR3 sequence (DNA): TGTGCCAGCAGCCCGGGTCTGGACTATGGCTACACCTTC. It is translated as CASSPGLDYGYTF.

This clone has just a few counts. The chain joins TRBV5-6 to TRBJ1-5; D may be TRBD1 (6 bases). Trimming left V 0 bases short and J 3 bases short, with 10 bases between. The germline CDR1 and CDR2 sequences are SGHDT and YYEEEE. The CDR3 loop spans 15 amino acids. In nucleotides, the CDR3 is TGTGCCAGCAGCTTGGATGGGGGCCTCAATCAGCCCCAGCATTTT. It translates to CASSLDGGLNQPQHF.

V usage is TRBV7-6 and J usage is TRBJ2-5; no clear D gene. V was shortened by 5 bases and J by 8 bases, with 9 bases between the two germline ends. Germline V gene lookup returns CDR1 SGHVS and CDR2 FNYEAQ. This CDR3 has 11 residues. The CDR3 protein is CASSERGTQYF. The CDR3, as DNA: TGTGCCAGCAGCGAACGAGGAACCCAGTACTTC.

The chain uses TRBV7-2 and TRBJ2-5; 8 nucleotides line up with TRBD2. The CDR3 runs 15 residues. V shed 1 base and J 4 bases; nucleotides not matched to a gene: 5. Per germline, CDR1 SGHTA and CDR2 FQGNSA. Here the CDR3 DNA reads TGTGCCAGCAGCTTAGTTCCAGCGGGAGTAGAGACCCAGTACTTC. Residues: CASSLVPAGVETQYF.

The chain couples TRBV7-3 to TRBJ1-2; D perhaps matches TRBD1 (5 bases). Trimming took off 2 bases at V and 6 bases at J, with 13 bases between the two ends. This CDR3 region has 14 residues. Germline CDR1 SGHTA, CDR2 FQGTGA. The CDR3 region is CASSLSAGRDGYTF. In DNA, the CDR3 is TGTGCCAGCAGCTTATCGGCAGGGAGGGATGGCTACACCTTC.